A selection of T cell receptor beta chains follows, all from one sample in a study of PD-L1 blockade in urothelial cancer. Assay used: immunoSEQ multiplex PCR; TCRdb lists only in-frame clones, some missing. The table lists roughly 100,000 clones, about 90% of them singletons. The specimen was PBMCs, collected around atezolizumab (anti-PD-L1) treatment. The receptor source for this set is a woman older than 75 with urothelial cancer. Both conserved end residues are part of each CDR3. Fields, in order: V gene, J gene, clone size, D gene, CDR3 DNA, CDR3 protein. A D gene is named only where the DNA matches it firmly. Not all rows give a size; the values are once, few, many and, for expanded clones, a class.

TRBV28	TRBJ1-2	-	-	TGTGCCAGCAGTTATAGCAGAAACTATGGCTACACCTTC	CASSYSRNYGYTF
TRBV5-4	TRBJ1-1	-	-	TGTGCCAGCAGCGGGGGGGGTCGGACGAACACTGAAGCTTTCTTT	CASSGGGRTNTEAFF
TRBV10-2	TRBJ2-1	-	TRBD1	TGCGCCAGCAGACCCGGGACAGCACGCAATGAGCAGTTCTTC	CASRPGTARNEQFF
TRBV16	TRBJ1-1	-	-	TGTGCCAGCAGCCAATCAGCAGGGTTTGTTGAAGCTTTCTTT	CASSQSAGFVEAFF
TRBV30	TRBJ2-5	-	TRBD2	TGTGCCTGGAGCGGCAGTCACCCGAGGACTAGCGGGAGATACCAAGAGACCCAGTACTTC	CAWSGSHPRTSGRYQETQYF
TRBV2	TRBJ2-2	-	TRBD2	TGTGCCAGCAGGCGGACTAGCAGCACCGGGGAGCTGTTTTTT	CASRRTSSTGELFF
TRBV19	TRBJ2-2	-	TRBD1	TGTGCCAGTAGTATAAAGACAGGGATCGGAACCGGGGAGCTGTTTTTT	CASSIKTGIGTGELFF
TRBV20-1	TRBJ1-1	once	-	TGCAGTGCTATTTACAGAGAAGCTTTCTTT	CSAIYREAFF
TRBV5-1	TRBJ1-5	-	-	TGCGCCAGCAGCTTGGGGGGGGATCAGCCCCAGCATTTT	CASSLGGDQPQHF
TRBV19	TRBJ2-5	-	TRBD1	TGTGCCAGTAGTATACAGGGGGCGGACGGGACCCAGTACTTC	CASSIQGADGTQYF